This T cell receptor beta chain was recovered during a study of T cells after yellow fever vaccination. MiXCR, run by TCRdb on the 5' RACE reads, gives a single entry per CDR3 protein. The table includes around 180,000 distinct CDR3 sequences, roughly 6.2% detected once. In this sample, this clonotype turned up a few times. Germline CDR1 and CDR2: MNHEY and SMNVEV (reference sequence). The CDR3 spans 15 residues. Trimming removed 6 bases at V and 5 bases at J, with 16 bases between. The sequence derives from a young man who received the YFV17D yellow fever vaccine. Sequencing was performed on CD4+ T cells sorted from PBMCs, taken on the day of the first yellow fever vaccination. The chain joins TRBV27 to TRBJ2-2; D remains ambiguous. The CDR3 is CASRARPGVTGELFF. The CDR3 region has the DNA TGTGCCAGCAGAGCCCGGCCTGGGGTTACCGGGGAGCTGTTTTTT.